A selection of T cell receptor beta chains follows, all from one sample in a study of Ad26.COV2.S vaccination and SARS-CoV-2 variants. Produced via immunoSEQ multiplex PCR; TCRdb's table is partial and in-frame only. Of around 300,000 clones listed, around 89% were seen once; the top ten hold approximately 5%. The sample consisted of peripheral blood, taken in a trial of Ad26.COV2.S vaccine versus placebo. The origin of the receptors is a person aged 18-65 years who received the Ad26.COV2.S COVID-19 vaccine or a placebo. Each CDR3 is given with its conserved first and last residue. D genes are given only for firm matches. Clone sizes are given selectively: once, few, many, or a class where the clone is expanded.

clone_size j_call v_call d_call cdr3_aa cdr3_nt
NA TRBJ1-5 TRBV19 NA CASSSLEDYSNQPQHF TGTGCCAGTAGTTCCCTGGAAGATTATAGCAATCAGCCCCAGCATTTT
NA TRBJ1-1 TRBV5-8 NA CASSPTKTAGATEAFF TGTGCCAGCAGCCCAACAAAGACAGCTGGCGCCACTGAAGCTTTCTTT
NA TRBJ2-1 TRBV2 NA CASSVTRGNDEQFF TGTGCCAGCAGTGTAACCCGGGGGAATGATGAGCAGTTCTTC
NA TRBJ1-1 TRBV28 NA CASRRTVGGVTEAFF TGTGCCAGCAGGCGTACGGTAGGGGGGGTCACTGAAGCTTTCTTT
NA TRBJ2-3 TRBV5-4 TRBD2 CASSLARLVGGGTDTQYF TGTGCCAGCAGCTTGGCCAGATTGGTGGGAGGGGGCACAGATACGCAGTATTTT
NA TRBJ2-1 TRBV5-1 TRBD2 CASSFAGDNEQFF TGCGCCAGCAGCTTCGCGGGAGACAATGAGCAGTTCTTC
NA TRBJ1-1 TRBV6-5 NA CASSSGRANTEAFF TGTGCCAGCAGTTCCGGGCGGGCGAACACTGAAGCTTTCTTT
NA TRBJ1-6 TRBV4-1 NA CASSQEGGGNSPLHF TGCGCCAGCAGCCAAGAGGGGGGGGGTAATTCACCCCTCCACTTT
NA TRBJ2-5 TRBV5-1 NA CASSRGGDFETQYF TGCGCCAGCAGCAGGGGGGGCGATTTCGAGACCCAGTACTTC
NA TRBJ2-7 TRBV7-8 NA CASSLGSYEQYF TGTGCCAGCAGCTTAGGTTCCTACGAGCAGTACTTC
NA TRBJ2-2 TRBV3-1/TRBV3-2 TRBD2 CASSQDLAGGLGELFF TGTGCCAGCAGCCAAGATTTAGCGGGAGGTCTCGGGGAGCTGTTTTTT
NA TRBJ1-6 TRBV10-2 TRBD1 CASSGTGQNSPLHF TGCGCCAGCAGTGGGACAGGGCAAAATTCACCCCTCCACTTT
NA TRBJ2-1 TRBV10-3 TRBD2 CAISGPAGEGYNEQFF TGTGCCATCAGTGGCCCCGCGGGAGAGGGCTACAATGAGCAGTTCTTC
NA TRBJ2-1 TRBV4-1 NA CASSQGLWGLNNEQFF TGCGCCAGCAGCCAAGGCTTGTGGGGGCTAAACAATGAGCAGTTCTTC
NA TRBJ2-7 TRBV11-2 TRBD1 CASSLDYLGTGLPEQYF TGTGCCAGCAGCTTAGACTACCTCGGGACAGGGTTACCCGAGCAGTACTTC
once TRBJ2-1 TRBV18 TRBD2 CASSSGTSRYEQFF TGTGCCAGCTCATCCGGGACTAGTCGCTATGAGCAGTTCTTC
NA TRBJ2-3 TRBV19 NA CASRDFNADTQYF TGTGCCAGCAGGGACTTTAACGCAGATACGCAGTATTTT
NA TRBJ1-3 TRBV7-2 NA CASSLEGLSGNTIYF TGTGCCAGCAGCTTAGAGGGATTGAGCGGAAACACCATATATTTT
NA TRBJ1-4 TRBV27 NA CASSRGTNEKLFF TGTGCCAGCTCAAGGGGGACTAATGAAAAACTGTTTTTT